This T cell receptor beta chain was found in a study of T cell changes during pregnancy in multiple sclerosis. The repertoire was sequenced with immunoSEQ multiplex PCR; TCRdb's copy has only in-frame clones and lacks some. This sample has about 100,000 clones, with about 90% found just once. This CDR3 contains 14 residues. Trimming took off 4 bases at V and 4 bases at J, with 12 bases between the two ends. Per the germline V gene, CDR1 is MNHEY and CDR2 is SVGAGI. The clonotype originates from a female donor with multiple sclerosis, enrolled in a pregnancy study. This chain links TRBV6-5 with TRBJ2-3; possible D gene TRBD1, 8 bases. Sequenced here: peripheral blood, sampled in the second trimester of pregnancy. CDR3 sequence (DNA): TGTGCCAGCAGTTCAACAGGGGGGGCAGATACGCAGTATTTT. It encodes CASSSTGGADTQYF.